This TCR beta chain was documented in a study of T cell repertoires in cytomegalovirus infection. TCRdb reanalysed the reads using MiXCR and keeps one entry per CDR3 protein. The profile shows around 430,000 distinct CDR3 sequences, about 42% of them singletons. The V end lost 4 bases, the J end lost 6 bases, and 9 bases lay between the germline ends. The CDR3 has 13 residues. Germline loops: CDR1 SNHLY, CDR2 FYNNEI. Concerning this clonotype itself: What it recognizes is unknown.

The V gene is TRBV2, the J gene TRBJ2-2; a weak D match, TRBD2 (5 bases). The TCR was taken from a human donor in good health (CMV status not recorded). Some clones in this sample may be carry-over from other donors' samples. The sample in question was cultured PBMCs, obtained from culture after CMV antigen stimulation. CDR3 DNA sequence: TGTGCCAGCAGTGTTGAGGGTTCCGGGGAGCTGTTTTTT. Residues: CASSVEGSGELFF.